The 23 T cell receptor beta chains given below trace back to one sample, sequenced in a study of T-cell memory formation after mild COVID-19. MiXCR was run by TCRdb on the 5' RACE reads, yielding one entry per CDR3 protein. Here the sample spans around 300,000 distinct CDR3 sequences, under 8.5% being singletons. The specimen was PBMCs or a T cell subset sorted from them (not recorded which). These receptors were collected from a man between 18 and 35 years old who had mild COVID-19 (a few samples of this study predate the infection). Cell type and time point are not known.

This clonotype appeared a few times. This rearrangement joins TRBV7-2 to TRBJ2-6; D may be TRBD2 (6 bases). V lost 3 bases to trimming and J lost 3 bases, with 9 bases between them. CDR3 length: 15 residues. The V gene's germline CDR1 is SGHTA and CDR2 FQGNSA. The CDR3 DNA reads as TGTGCCAGCAGCTTTCAGGGAGGTGGGGCCAACGTCCTGACTTTC. The encoded protein is CASSFQGGGANVLTF.

The chain is built from TRBV5-1 and TRBJ2-5, with TRBD1 matching over 9 bases. Trimming at V came to 0 bases and at J to 5 bases, leaving 8 bases not matched to a gene. Germline V gives CDR1 SGHRS, CDR2 YFSETQ. The CDR3 contains 16 residues. The CDR3: CASSLGTGEFRETQYF. CDR3 nucleotides: TGCGCCAGCAGCTTGGGGACAGGGGAGTTCCGGGAGACCCAGTACTTC.

This clonotype was seen more than once but under ten times. The gene calls are TRBV29-1 and TRBJ2-1, with D hard to call. V lost 2 bases and J lost 4, with 12 bases in between. Germline CDR1 SQVTM, CDR2 ANQGSEA. The CDR3 consists of 14 residues. The CDR3 DNA sequence: TGCAGCGTTGAATTGGGCGGAGATTACAATGAGCAGTTCTTC. Amino acid sequence: CSVELGGDYNEQFF.

The chain combines TRBV20-1 with TRBJ2-1; 9 bases are shared with TRBD2. V dropped 5 bases and J dropped 9; count of bases not matched to a gene: 20. CDR1 DFQATT and CDR2 SNEGSKA come from the germline V gene (reference sequence). The length of the CDR3 is 17 residues. As DNA, the CDR3 is TGCAGTGCTTGGGGTCGTGTGCTAGCGGGGTACGTAGGTGAGCAGTTCTTC. Amino acids: CSAWGRVLAGYVGEQFF.

V and J are TRBV4-1 and TRBJ1-3; no clear D gene. Germline values: CDR1 MGHRA, CDR2 YSYEKL. This CDR3 contains 14 residues. Trimming pared 0 bases from V and 3 bases from J, leaving 6 bases between. The CDR3 DNA reads TGCGCCAGCAGCCAAGATGTGTATGGAAACACCATATATTTT. Its translation is CASSQDVYGNTIYF.

The gene calls are TRBV11-2 and TRBJ1-3; 9 positions match TRBD1. The CDR3 covers 17 residues. With 1 base clipped from V and 5 bases from J, the junction kept 9 bases outside the gene matches. CDR1 and CDR2 (germline): SGHAT, FQNNGV. The CDR3 protein is CASSLGSPGQGRNTIYF. The CDR3 DNA follows: TGTGCCAGCAGCTTAGGGAGTCCGGGACAGGGAAGAAACACCATATATTTT.

There are a few counts of this clonotype. V and J are TRBV6-2 or TRBV6-3 and TRBJ2-1; TRBD2 matches 7 bases. CDR3 length: 13 amino acids. The germline CDR1 and CDR2 sequences are MNHEY and SVGEGT. J lost 7 bases, V lost 5 bases, and 5 bases had no gene match. Here the CDR3 reads CASSPFGGNEQFF. For the CDR3, the DNA is TGTGCCAGCAGTCCCTTCGGGGGGAATGAGCAGTTCTTC.

There are many counts of this clonotype. The chain employs TRBV12-3 or TRBV12-4 and TRBJ1-1; D is ambiguous. The CDR3 has 11 amino acids. Trimming took 5 bases from V and 8 from J, leaving 9 bases between them. The CDR3 nucleotides read TGTGCCAGCAGTGGAGGAGGGGAAGCTTTCTTT. Translating gives CASSGGGEAFF.

This rearrangement joins TRBV12-3 or TRBV12-4 to TRBJ1-5, with TRBD1 as a possible D gene (5 bases). The CDR3 length is 13 residues. V was trimmed by 5 bases and J by 7 bases, leaving 12 bases between them. The CDR3 region is CASSQGRAQPQHF. The CDR3 DNA is TGTGCCAGCAGTCAGGGTAGGGCCCAGCCCCAGCATTTT.

This sequence joins TRBV19 and TRBJ2-7; TRBD1 matches 8 bases. The CDR3 consists of 14 residues. The J segment lost 6 bases and the V segment lost 4 bases, leaving 8 bases of the junction unmatched. CDR1 is LNHDA, CDR2 SQIVND, per germline (reference sequence). CDR3 in amino acids: CASSSDRGKIEQYF. Written as DNA, the CDR3 is TGTGCCAGTAGTAGTGACAGGGGAAAAATCGAGCAGTACTTC.

This clonotype was seen repeatedly, ten times or more. This chain joins TRBV2 and TRBJ1-5, with D unresolved. Deletions cut 7 bases from V and 0 bases from J, with 10 bases between. Germline CDR1 reads SNHLY; CDR2 reads FYNNEI. The CDR3 is 14 residues long. CDR3 residues: CASTGSISNQPQHF. The CDR3 DNA sequence: TGTGCCAGCACGGGAAGCATTAGCAATCAGCCCCAGCATTTT.

This clonotype was counted a few times. This chain joins TRBV4-3 and TRBJ2-3; 8 nucleotides match TRBD2. Germline CDR1 and CDR2: LGHNA and YSLEER. Trimming took 3 bases from V and 1 from J; bases not matched to a gene: 3. The CDR3 is made up of 15 amino acids. The CDR3, as DNA: TGCGCCAGCAGCCAGACTAGCGCGGGCACAGATACGCAGTATTTT. Its translation is CASSQTSAGTDTQYF.

This clonotype was counted ten times or more. The chain has TRBV6-4 and TRBJ2-3; 9 bases agree with TRBD2. In germline, CDR1 is MRHNA, CDR2 SNTAGT. The CDR3 extends over 15 amino acids. V lost 4 bases and J lost 1; bases outside the gene matches: 3. The CDR3 DNA sequence: TGTGCCAGCAGTGTCCAGCGGGGGGGCACAGATACGCAGTATTTT. Its protein product is CASSVQRGGTDTQYF.

The chain carries TRBV6-6 and TRBJ2-7, with D possibly being TRBD1 or TRBD2 (6 bases each). The CDR3 has 14 residues. CDR1 is MNHNY, CDR2 SVGAGI, per germline (reference sequence). V was pared by 9 bases and J by 1 base, with 16 bases between. Here the CDR3 reads CARTVGGSSYEQYF. The DNA of the CDR3 is TGTGCCAGGACCGTGGGGGGCTCTTCCTACGAGCAGTACTTC.

J is TRBJ2-1 and V is TRBV6-6; 10 bases align to TRBD1. V dropped 4 bases and J dropped 8; count of bases not matched to a gene: 11. There are 16 residues in the CDR3. Germline V gene sequence: CDR1 MNHNY, CDR2 SVGAGI (reference sequence). The chain's CDR3 is CASSSPTGTGVHEQFF. In nucleotides, the CDR3 is TGTGCCAGCAGTTCGCCGACCGGGACAGGGGTCCATGAGCAGTTCTTC.

This clonotype has just a few counts. The V gene is TRBV4-2, the J gene TRBJ2-3; D is unclear. V was cut by 4 bases and J by 1 base, with 21 bases left in between. The CDR3 loop spans 18 amino acids. Germline V gives CDR1 LGHNA, CDR2 YNFKEQ. In DNA, the CDR3 is TGTGCCAGCAGCCCACGTCGTTCGTCCCCGACGGGCACAGATACGCAGTATTTT. Residues: CASSPRRSSPTGTDTQYF.

J is TRBJ1-2 and V is TRBV15; 11 nucleotides line up with TRBD1. The CDR3 is 14 amino acids. CDR1 and CDR2 from the germline V gene are LNHNV and YYDKDF (reference sequence). With 5 bases clipped from V and 7 bases from J, the junction kept 6 bases outside the gene matches. The CDR3 nucleotides are TGTGCCACCAGCCCCCAGGGGACAGGGGGTGGCTACACCTTC. It is translated as CATSPQGTGGGYTF.

The chain links TRBV27 to TRBJ2-5; 11 bases line up with TRBD1. CDR3 length: 17 amino acids. The germline CDR1 and CDR2 sequences are MNHEY and SMNVEV (reference sequence). With V trimmed by 2 bases and J by 5 bases, 10 bases remained unmatched. The CDR3 nucleotides are TGTGCCAGCAGTTTAGTGGTGCCCTGGGACAGGGGGGAGACCCAGTACTTC. Protein: CASSLVVPWDRGETQYF.

J is TRBJ1-1 and V is TRBV7-2; D possibly corresponds to TRBD1 (6 bases). The CDR3 runs 14 residues. Trimming shortened V by 1 base and J by 5 bases, and 11 bases separated the two germline ends. Germline V gene data show CDR1 as SGHTA and CDR2 as FQGNSA. CDR3 loop: CASSLGGAWTEAFF. The CDR3 coding sequence is TGTGCCAGCAGCTTAGGGGGGGCATGGACTGAAGCTTTCTTT.

This clonotype was recorded many times. The rearrangement links TRBV9 to TRBJ2-4, with D possibly matching TRBD1 (6 bases). Germline V gives CDR1 SGDLS, CDR2 YYNGEE. CDR3 size: 19 residues. The V end lost 2 bases, the J end lost 0 bases, and 21 bases lay between the germline ends. The CDR3 is CASSVQKGQVPLAKNIQYF. The DNA for the CDR3 is TGTGCCAGCAGCGTCCAAAAGGGACAAGTACCCCTAGCCAAAAACATTCAGTACTTC.

The chain joins TRBV5-1 to TRBJ2-7; 10 bases are shared with TRBD2. The CDR3 length is 15 residues. CDR1 is SGHRS, CDR2 YFSETQ, per germline. V lost 2 bases to trimming and J lost 4 bases; unmatched junction nucleotides: 6. The CDR3 bases are TGCGCCAGCAGCTTTCAGAGCGGGGGGGGATACGAGCAGTACTTC. Translated, it gives CASSFQSGGGYEQYF.

This clonotype was seen a handful of times. The chain carries TRBV7-8 and TRBJ2-2; D may be TRBD2 (5 bases). V dropped 3 bases and J dropped 0 bases, with 11 bases sitting between them. Germline loops: CDR1 SGHVS, CDR2 FQNEAQ. The CDR3 is made up of 16 amino acids. The CDR3 loop is CASSFVSGTNTGELFF. The CDR3, as DNA: TGTGCCAGCAGCTTTGTTTCGGGGACGAACACCGGGGAGCTGTTTTTT.

The gene calls are TRBV5-1 and TRBJ2-5; 8 bases fit TRBD2. Germline CDR1 reads SGHRS; CDR2 reads YFSETQ. Trimming at V came to 4 bases and at J to 1 base, leaving 6 bases not matched to a gene. This CDR3 has 15 amino acids. In DNA form, the CDR3 reads TGCGCCAGCAGCACCTTGGGGACTAGCCAAGAGACCCAGTACTTC. Its protein is CASSTLGTSQETQYF.